The rows below give T cell receptor beta chains drawn from one sample of a study of cytomegalovirus exposure and HLA in healthy donors. Sequencing was performed with immunoSEQ multiplex PCR; in TCRdb, only in-frame clones are kept and a portion is missing. This table holds 90,000 to 120,000 clones, more than 75% found once. Source material: PBMCs. The origin of the receptors is a man aged 25-40 years in good health and CMV-seropositive. CDR3s include the opening cysteine and the closing phenylalanine or tryptophan. D genes are given only for firm matches. Not all rows give a size; the values are once, few, many and, for expanded clones, a class.

j_gene | abundance | v_gene | d_gene | CDR3aa | CDR3nt
TRBJ1-6 | - | TRBV2 | TRBD1 | CATNPSTGANSPLHF | TGTGCCACCAACCCCAGCACAGGGGCTAATTCACCCCTCCACTTT
TRBJ2-3 | once | TRBV7-9 | - | CASSGLTDTQYF | TGTGCCAGCAGCGGGCTCACAGATACGCAGTATTTT
TRBJ2-5 | - | TRBV6-1 | TRBD2 | CASSEVEASGVETQYF | TGTGCCAGCAGTGAAGTAGAGGCTAGCGGGGTTGAGACCCAGTACTTC
TRBJ2-3 | - | TRBV5-1 | - | CASSLAGQTTDTQYF | TGCGCCAGCAGCTTGGCCGGTCAAACCACAGATACGCAGTATTTT
TRBJ2-3 | - | TRBV2 | - | CASSVRQGRTDTQYF | TGTGCCAGCAGTGTAAGGCAGGGGCGCACAGATACGCAGTATTTT
TRBJ1-6 | - | TRBV9 | TRBD1 | CASSVAGQGGSPLHF | TGTGCCAGCAGCGTAGCGGGACAGGGGGGTTCACCCCTCCACTTT
TRBJ2-7 | - | TRBV6-6 | TRBD2 | CASSYGGGGTYEQYF | TGTGCCAGCAGTTACGGGGGCGGGGGGACCTACGAGCAGTACTTC
TRBJ1-5 | - | TRBV7-2 | - | CASNPDKGWGQPQHF | TGTGCCAGCAACCCGGACAAGGGATGGGGTCAGCCCCAGCATTTT
TRBJ2-7 | - | TRBV9 | TRBD2 | CASSAYSGRYEQYF | TGTGCCAGCAGCGCCTACTCCGGGAGGTACGAGCAGTACTTC
TRBJ2-7 | - | TRBV27 | TRBD1 | CASSLWGQGGNEQYF | TGTGCCAGCAGTTTATGGGGACAGGGGGGAAACGAGCAGTACTTC
TRBJ1-2 | - | TRBV5-1 | - | CASSPGGAATNYGYTF | TGCGCCAGCAGCCCCGGTGGGGCAGCCACCAACTATGGCTACACCTTC
TRBJ2-1 | - | TRBV27 | - | CASSSYAATENNEQFF | TGTGCCAGCAGTTCCTACGCCGCGACAGAGAACAATGAGCAGTTCTTC
TRBJ2-7 | - | TRBV7-8 | - | CASGRDKTYEQYF | TGTGCCAGCGGCCGGGACAAAACCTACGAGCAGTACTTC
TRBJ2-7 | - | TRBV7-9 | - | CASSPPTRYEQYF | TGTGCCAGCAGCCCTCCGACCAGGTACGAGCAGTACTTC
TRBJ2-7 | - | TRBV19 | TRBD2 | CASSIGPGLAVYEQYF | TGTGCCAGTAGTATAGGGCCGGGACTAGCTGTCTACGAGCAGTACTTC
TRBJ1-1 | once | TRBV11-2 | TRBD1 | CASSLGTGTEAFF | TGTGCCAGCAGCTTAGGGACAGGCACTGAAGCTTTCTTT
TRBJ2-3 | - | TRBV5-1 | TRBD2 | CASSLTSGAPDTQYF | TGCGCCAGCAGCCTTACTAGCGGGGCCCCAGATACGCAGTATTTT
TRBJ1-5 | - | TRBV6-4 | - | CASSPGTAMGPQHF | TGTGCCAGCAGCCCCGGGACTGCCATGGGGCCCCAGCATTTT
TRBJ1-2 | - | TRBV6-1 | - | CASSGTHHYYGYTF | TGTGCCAGCAGTGGGACACATCATTACTATGGCTACACCTTC
TRBJ1-6 | once | TRBV7-2 | TRBD1 | CASSNDRGYSPLHF | TGTGCCAGCAGTAATGACAGGGGGTATTCACCCCTCCACTTT
TRBJ2-2 | - | TRBV7-9 | - | CSSSLAPVAAANTGELFF | TGTTCCAGCAGCTTAGCGCCGGTAGCGGCGGCGAACACCGGGGAGCTGTTTTTT
TRBJ1-3 | few | TRBV6-5 | - | CASRAGTSGNTIYF | TGTGCCAGCAGAGCGGGGACCTCTGGAAACACCATATATTTT
TRBJ1-3 | once | TRBV6-5 | - | CASSYSTGSSGNTIYF | TGTGCCAGCAGTTACTCGACGGGGAGCTCTGGAAACACCATATATTTT
TRBJ2-5 | - | TRBV5-1 | TRBD2 | CASSLASGAYQETQYF | TGCGCCAGCAGCTTGGCTAGCGGGGCGTACCAAGAGACCCAGTACTTC
TRBJ2-1 | - | TRBV6-6 | - | CAIRGGYNEQFF | TGTGCCATTAGGGGAGGATACAATGAGCAGTTCTTC
TRBJ2-5 | few | TRBV21-1 | - | CASSKKRGQETQYF | TGTGCCAGCAGCAAAAAGCGGGGACAAGAGACCCAGTACTTC
TRBJ2-5 | - | TRBV4-2 | TRBD2 | CASSQDFSSGGQETQYF | TGTGCCAGCAGCCAAGATTTCTCTAGCGGGGGCCAAGAGACCCAGTACTTC
TRBJ2-1 | - | TRBV30 | - | CACAASYNEQFF | TGTGCCTGTGCGGCCTCCTACAATGAGCAGTTCTTC
TRBJ1-2 | few | TRBV27 | - | CASSKTGSSYGYTF | TGTGCCAGCTCAAAAACAGGGTCGAGCTATGGCTACACCTTC
TRBJ2-5 | - | TRBV30 | - | CAWSVQTIETQYF | TGTGCCTGGAGTGTACAGACTATAGAGACCCAGTACTTC
TRBJ2-7 | - | TRBV5-6 | - | CASSPRTGRGEQYF | TGTGCCAGCAGCCCCCGGACAGGGAGGGGCGAGCAGTACTTC
TRBJ1-1 | - | TRBV9 | - | CASSVVAPMNTEAFF | TGTGCCAGCAGCGTAGTGGCCCCCATGAACACTGAAGCTTTCTTT
TRBJ1-1 | - | TRBV19 | TRBD1 | CASSQWDRDTEAFF | TGTGCCAGTAGTCAATGGGACAGGGACACTGAAGCTTTCTTT
TRBJ2-7 | - | TRBV5-1 | TRBD1 | CASSSGQGTYEQYF | TGCGCCAGCAGCTCGGGACAGGGGACCTACGAGCAGTACTTC
TRBJ2-1 | - | TRBV9 | - | CASSASGIPYNEQFF | TGTGCCAGCAGCGCCTCAGGGATCCCCTACAATGAGCAGTTCTTC